The 4 T cell receptor beta chains in this list originate from one sample, sequenced in a study of T-cell memory formation after mild COVID-19. TCRdb reanalysed the 5' RACE reads using MiXCR and keeps one entry per CDR3 protein. The data show 250,000 to 300,000 distinct CDR3 sequences, roughly 18% seen once. Sample: PBMCs or a T cell subset sorted from them (not recorded which). The receptor set was obtained from a man aged 18 to 30 who had mild COVID-19 (a few samples of this study predate the infection). Cell type and time point are not known.

Ten or more counts support this clonotype. The V and J genes are TRBV4-3 and TRBJ2-2; D gene uncertain. Germline values: CDR1 LGHNA, CDR2 YSLEER. V shed 3 bases and J shed 0 bases, with 8 bases lying between them. The CDR3 is 15 residues long. DNA of the CDR3: TGCGCCAGCAGCCAGGGTCTTCCGAACACCGGGGAGCTGTTTTTT. It specifies CASSQGLPNTGELFF.

The rearrangement uses TRBV6-6 and TRBJ1-5, with 7 positions matching TRBD1. The CDR3 has 16 residues. Germline-derived CDR1 and CDR2 are MNHNY and SVGAGI (reference sequence). The V segment lost 7 bases and the J segment 1 base; nucleotides outside the gene matches: 10. CDR3 sequence (DNA): TGTGCCAGCACCAACCCAGGGGGGCACAGCAATCAGCCCCAGCATTTT. This encodes CASTNPGGHSNQPQHF.

This clonotype showed up just a few times. The genes are TRBV7-9 and TRBJ2-7; possibly TRBD1 or TRBD2 for D (5 bases each). CDR1 is SEHNR and CDR2 is FQNEAQ in the germline V gene (reference sequence). CDR3 length equals 15 residues. Trimming removed 4 bases from V and 0 bases from J, with 13 bases in between. CDR3 sequence: CASSSPGTDSYEQYF. The DNA of the CDR3 is TGTGCCAGCAGCTCTCCCGGGACGGACTCCTACGAGCAGTACTTC.

This clonotype was seen a handful of times. V and J are TRBV5-1 and TRBJ2-2; unclear D gene. Germline CDR1 reads SGHRS; CDR2 reads YFSETQ. V shed 0 bases and J shed 2 bases, with 8 bases lying between them. The CDR3 spans 15 residues. The CDR3 region is CASSLVAVNTGELFF. The CDR3 bases are TGCGCCAGCAGCTTGGTTGCGGTAAACACCGGGGAGCTGTTTTTT.